This T cell receptor (beta chain) was sequenced in a study of T-cell memory formation after mild COVID-19 (dated by TCRdb to about 2021). Regarding the research as a whole: TCR sequence clusters from the two donors were largely donor specific. T-cell clones expanding and contracting after mild COVID-19 in two donors were tracked by longitudinal TCRalpha and TCRbeta repertoire sequencing. Two young, previously healthy adult volunteers, one female and one male, were included in the cohort.

Results and caveats for the whole study, not just this receptor: Some responding clones were found in pre-infection memory, which suggests that pre-existing cross-reactive memory T cells took part in the SARS-CoV-2 response. The study covered only a couple of mild cases, and larger cohorts including severe cases with pre-infection samples were considered necessary. Contracting CD4+ clones appeared mostly in the CM and EM memory subsets, whereas CD8+ clones were enriched in EMRA. Clones contracting from day 15 to 85 had balanced CD4/CD8 phenotypes, while a second wave expanding from day 15 to 37 was biased towards CD4+. SARS-CoV-2 specificity was not confirmed for the second-wave clones peaking on day 37.

The germline ends are 10 bases apart after V is trimmed by 1 base and J by 7 bases. Including cysteine and phenylalanine, the CDR3 has 13 amino acids. Here the CDR3 DNA is all that survives: 39 bases in frame from base 1. CDR1 and CDR2 are read off the germline V gene (reference sequence) as GTSNPN and SVGIG. A remark on this clonotype: What antigen it recognizes has not been identified. No base quality information exists; no much larger clone differs at one position.

Sequencing used an Illumina NovaSeq 6000. TCRalpha and TCRbeta cDNA libraries were constructed by 5'RACE with constant-segment primers, with sample barcodes and unique molecular identifiers being introduced. RNA was extracted from every sample with Trizol reagent. Amplification of the libraries took two PCR steps, and the second step added a second sample barcode plus Illumina TruSeq adapters. The libraries were sequenced on an Illumina NovaSeq using 2 x 150 bp paired-end reads. The authors processed their data as follows. The reads were demultiplexed and collapsed into UMI-guided consensus sequences using migec v1.2.7. Using mixcr v2.1.11, UMI consensuses were aligned to TRA and TRB V and J templates and then assembled into clonotypes. Expanded or contracted clonotypes were those called significant by both edgeR and NoisET, with noise models trained on biological replicates. For edgeR calls, a false discovery rate-adjusted p below 0.01 and a log2 fold-change threshold of 1 were applied. As an exploratory analysis of dynamics, max-normalized trajectories of the 1000 most abundant clonotypes were examined with PCA combined with hierarchical clustering. Separately sequenced CD4+ and CD8+ repertoires were used to assign a CD4 or CD8 phenotype to each responding clone. In TCRdb, the public reads were trimmed at Q25 with fastp and aligned with MiXCR, with productive beta chains retained. Here each entry gathers all rows of one CDR3 protein and keeps the most common genes and DNA. The V and J calls follow TCRdb's processing rather than the paper's. The sample table holds over 10,000 distinct CDR3 sequences, of which more than 14% were seen once. The biggest ten clones account for around half of the sample.

Ficoll-Paque density gradient centrifugation was the method used to isolate PBMCs. This chain is built from TRBV30 and TRBJ2-2; the D gene is possibly TRBD1, with 6 bases matching. The source of this sequence is a man aged 18 to 29 who had mild COVID-19 (a few samples of this study predate the infection). The sample titles of this study are shuffled in the database, so cell type and time point are left out; the donor was told from shared clones. The sequenced material came from PBMCs or a T cell subset sorted from them (not recorded which). The CDR3 region reads CAWSGTVGGELFF. Here is the DNA: TGTGCCTGGAGTGGGACAGTTGGCGGGGAGCTGTTTTTT.